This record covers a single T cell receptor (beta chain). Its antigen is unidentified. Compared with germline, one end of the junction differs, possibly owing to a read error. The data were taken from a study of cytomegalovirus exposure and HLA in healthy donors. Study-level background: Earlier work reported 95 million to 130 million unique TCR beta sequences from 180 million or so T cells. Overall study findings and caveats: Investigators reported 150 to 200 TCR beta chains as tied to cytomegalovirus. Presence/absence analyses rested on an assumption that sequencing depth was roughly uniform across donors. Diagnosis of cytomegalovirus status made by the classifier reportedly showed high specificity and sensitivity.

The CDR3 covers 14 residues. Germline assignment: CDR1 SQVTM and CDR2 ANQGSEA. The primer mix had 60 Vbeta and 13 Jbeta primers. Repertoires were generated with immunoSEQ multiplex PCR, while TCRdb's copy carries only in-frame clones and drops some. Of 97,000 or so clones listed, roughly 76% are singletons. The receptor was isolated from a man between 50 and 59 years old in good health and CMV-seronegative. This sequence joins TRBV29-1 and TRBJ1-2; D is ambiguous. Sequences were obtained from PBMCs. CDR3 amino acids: CSAEFPGNNYGYTF. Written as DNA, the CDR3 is TGCAGCGCTGAATTTCCGGGAAATAACTATGGCTACACCTTC.